The 5 T cell receptor beta chains given below trace back to one sample, sequenced in a study of regulatory T cells in long-lasting Graves disease. Both iRepertoire HTBI primers and Arm-PCR of CDR3 regions were used to build the TCR beta libraries. MiXCR, applied by TCRdb to the multiplex PCR reads, yields one record per CDR3 protein. Of 620,000 or so distinct CDR3 sequences in the sample, 15% to 20% were seen once. Time point noted: newly diagnosed GD, antithyroid drugs for less than 3 months. The authors made the TCR library using RNA they extracted from PBMCs. This same sample was also taken into another study, of T cells in Graves' hyperthyroidism and ophthalmopathy.

The specimen comprised peripheral blood mononuclear cells (PBMCs), sampled at new diagnosis, from a patient treated with antithyroid drugs. The source of these receptors is a woman younger than 45 with Graves disease.

This clonotype was observed many times. This rearrangement joins TRBV2 to TRBJ2-1, with D possibly called TRBD1 or TRBD2 (5 bases each). With 6 bases removed from V and 2 bases from J, the gap between germline ends came to 11 bases. This CDR3 has 14 residues. Germline-derived CDR1 and CDR2 are SNHLY and FYNNEI. The CDR3 DNA sequence: TGTGCCAGCAGGGGGGACCAAACCTACAATGAGCAGTTCTTC. This sequence encodes CASRGDQTYNEQFF.

The chain links TRBV5-5 to TRBJ2-2, with 7 bases matching TRBD1. Germline V gene data show CDR1 as SGHKS and CDR2 as YYEKEE (reference sequence). This CDR3 is built from 15 residues. V lost 4 bases, J lost 6 bases, and 9 bases stayed unmatched. As DNA, the CDR3 is TGTGCCAGCAGCGTTACGGGACAGCTGTCCGGGGAGCTGTTTTTT. Translation gives CASSVTGQLSGELFF.

A few counts support this clonotype. The chain uses TRBV10-3 and TRBJ1-1; D is unresolved. Germline values: CDR1 ENHRY, CDR2 SYGVKD. With 2 bases removed from V and 1 base from J, the gap between germline ends came to 8 bases. The CDR3 consists of 14 residues. The CDR3 sequence is CAISELQTNTEAFF. Written as DNA, the CDR3 is TGTGCCATCAGTGAGCTACAGACGAACACTGAAGCTTTCTTT.

The chain couples TRBV6-1 to TRBJ1-1; tentatively, D is TRBD1 (5 bases). The V gene's germline CDR1 is MNHNS and CDR2 SASEGT. V lost 6 bases to trimming and J lost 11 bases, with 16 bases between them. The CDR3 has 12 residues. CDR3 bases: TGTGCCAGCAGGGGGACGGAGAACAGTGCTTTCTTT. Translation gives CASRGTENSAFF.

This clonotype appeared many times. The chain has TRBV2 and TRBJ2-3; 8 bases fit TRBD2. Per the germline V gene, CDR1 is SNHLY and CDR2 is FYNNEI. The CDR3 totals 15 residues. With 4 bases clipped from V and 6 bases from J, the junction kept 9 bases outside the gene matches. CDR3 nucleotides: TGTGCCAGCAGTGCCGGAGCGGGAGTACATGATACGCAGTATTTT. Protein product: CASSAGAGVHDTQYF.